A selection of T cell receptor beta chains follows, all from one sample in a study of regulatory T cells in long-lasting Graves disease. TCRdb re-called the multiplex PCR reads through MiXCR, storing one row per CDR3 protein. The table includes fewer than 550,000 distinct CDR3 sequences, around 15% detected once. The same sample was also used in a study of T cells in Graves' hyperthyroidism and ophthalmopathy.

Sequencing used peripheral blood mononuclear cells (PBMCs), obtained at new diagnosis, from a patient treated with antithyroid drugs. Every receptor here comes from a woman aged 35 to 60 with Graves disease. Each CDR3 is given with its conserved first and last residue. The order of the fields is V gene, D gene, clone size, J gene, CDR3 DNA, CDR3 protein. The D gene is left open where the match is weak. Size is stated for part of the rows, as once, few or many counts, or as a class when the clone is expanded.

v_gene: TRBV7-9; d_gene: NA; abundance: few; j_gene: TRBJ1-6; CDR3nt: TGTGCCAGCAGCTTAGAGAGGTCCTGGGGGACCTATAATTCACCCCTCCACTTT; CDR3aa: CASSLERSWGTYNSPLHF
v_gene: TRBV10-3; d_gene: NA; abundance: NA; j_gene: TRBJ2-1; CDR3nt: TGTGCCAGCGGGGAACTTGGGGGGTCAATATCAATCTCCTACAATGAGCAGTTCTTC; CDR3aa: CASGELGGSISISYNEQFF
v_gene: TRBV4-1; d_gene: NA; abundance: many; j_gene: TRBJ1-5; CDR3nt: TGCGCCAGCAGCCTCGGATATCTCAATAGCAATCAGCCCCAGCATTTT; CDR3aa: CASSLGYLNSNQPQHF
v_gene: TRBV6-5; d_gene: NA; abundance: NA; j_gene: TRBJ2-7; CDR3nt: TGTGCCAGCAGTTACTCGGCAAACTACTACGAGCAGTACTTC; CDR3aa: CASSYSANYYEQYF
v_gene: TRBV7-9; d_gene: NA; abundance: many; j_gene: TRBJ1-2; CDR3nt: TGTGCCAACGCCGCAGGGGTTGATGGCTACACCTTC; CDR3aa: CANAAGVDGYTF
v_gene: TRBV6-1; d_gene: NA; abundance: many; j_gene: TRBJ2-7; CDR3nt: TGTGCCAGCTGGAAGGGAACGGACGAGCAGTACTTC; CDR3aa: CASWKGTDEQYF
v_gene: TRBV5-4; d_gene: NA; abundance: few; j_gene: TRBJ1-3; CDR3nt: TGTGCCAGCAGCTTGGATACGCCATTCTCTGGAAACACCATATATTTT; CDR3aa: CASSLDTPFSGNTIYF
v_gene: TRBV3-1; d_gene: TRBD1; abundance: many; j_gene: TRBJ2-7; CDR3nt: TGTGCCAGCAGCCAAGGGACAGGCTCCTACGAGCAGTACTTC; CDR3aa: CASSQGTGSYEQYF
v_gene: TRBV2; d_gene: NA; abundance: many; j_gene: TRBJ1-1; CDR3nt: TGTGCCAGCAGTAACCGGGACAAGGGCGCTGAAGCTTTCTTT; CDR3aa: CASSNRDKGAEAFF
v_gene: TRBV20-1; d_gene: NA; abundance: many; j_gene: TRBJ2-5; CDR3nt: TGCAGTGCTAGAGCCACAGGGTCGCCCCAGTACTTC; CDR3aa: CSARATGSPQYF
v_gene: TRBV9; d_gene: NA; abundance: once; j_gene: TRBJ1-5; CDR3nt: TGTGCCAGCAGCGCGCAAGATAGCAATCAGCCCCAGCATTTT; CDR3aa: CASSAQDSNQPQHF
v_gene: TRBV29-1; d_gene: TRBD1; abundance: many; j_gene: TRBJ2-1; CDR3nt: TGCAGCGCTGCCCACGGGACAGGAAATAACAATGAGCAGTTCTTC; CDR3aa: CSAAHGTGNNNEQFF
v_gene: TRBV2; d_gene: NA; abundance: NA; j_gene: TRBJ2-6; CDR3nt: TGTGCCAGCACGGACAGGAGGGTCTCTGGGGCCAACGTCCTGACTTTC; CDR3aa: CASTDRRVSGANVLTF
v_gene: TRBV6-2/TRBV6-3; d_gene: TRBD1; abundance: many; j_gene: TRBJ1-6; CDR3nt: TGTGCCAGCAGTTACTCGACAGGGGGCCTTAATTCACCCCTCCACTTT; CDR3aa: CASSYSTGGLNSPLHF
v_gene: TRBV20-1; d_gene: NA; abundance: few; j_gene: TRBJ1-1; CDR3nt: TGCAGTGTCAGACAAAACACTGAAGCTTTCTTT; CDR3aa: CSVRQNTEAFF
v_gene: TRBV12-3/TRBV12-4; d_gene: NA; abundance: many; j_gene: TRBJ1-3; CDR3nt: TGTGCCAGCAGTTTAACGGGGCTGGAGGTAGGAAACACCATATATTTT; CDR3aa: CASSLTGLEVGNTIYF
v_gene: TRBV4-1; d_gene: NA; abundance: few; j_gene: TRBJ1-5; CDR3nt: TGCGCCAGCAGCCGAGGGACTCTCGATAGCAATCAGCCCCAGCATTTT; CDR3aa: CASSRGTLDSNQPQHF
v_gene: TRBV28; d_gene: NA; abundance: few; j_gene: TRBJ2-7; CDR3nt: TGTGCCAGCAGTCCCACAGGTGCGGATTACGAGCAGTACTTC; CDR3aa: CASSPTGADYEQYF
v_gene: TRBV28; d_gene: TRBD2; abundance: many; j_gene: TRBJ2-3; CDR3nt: TGTGCCAGCAGTCAAACGCGGCTAGCGGGGGGGCCGATAACAGATACGCAGTATTTT; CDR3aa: CASSQTRLAGGPITDTQYF
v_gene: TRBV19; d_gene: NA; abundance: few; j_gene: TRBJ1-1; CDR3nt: TGTGCCAGTAGTATGGGGGGGGTCAGGACTGAAGCTTTCTTT; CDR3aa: CASSMGGVRTEAFF
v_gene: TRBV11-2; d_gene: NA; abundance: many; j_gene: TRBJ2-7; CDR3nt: TGTGCCAGCAGCTTATCCTCTGAGCAGTACTTC; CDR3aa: CASSLSSEQYF
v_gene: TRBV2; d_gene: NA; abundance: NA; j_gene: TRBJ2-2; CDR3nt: TGTGCCAGCAGTTCCCAGGGTGGCGGGGAGCTGTTTTTT; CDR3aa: CASSSQGGGELFF
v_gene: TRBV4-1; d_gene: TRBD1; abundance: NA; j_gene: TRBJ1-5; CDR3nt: TGCGCCAGCAGCCGTCCGGGACAGATAAATCAGCCCCAGCATTTT; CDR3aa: CASSRPGQINQPQHF
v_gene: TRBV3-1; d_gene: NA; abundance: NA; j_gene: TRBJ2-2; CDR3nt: TGTGCCAGCAGCCAAGATCGGGGTAGGGACACCGGGGAGCTGTTTTTT; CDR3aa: CASSQDRGRDTGELFF
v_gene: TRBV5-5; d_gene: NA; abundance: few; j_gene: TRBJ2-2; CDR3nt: TGTGCCAGCAGCTTGAATTTACCAACCGGGGAGCTGTTTTTT; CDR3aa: CASSLNLPTGELFF
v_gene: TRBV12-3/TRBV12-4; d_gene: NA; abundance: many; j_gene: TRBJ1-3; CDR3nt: TGTGCCAGCACCGAGGTCGCCTTGACCGGAAACACCATATATTTT; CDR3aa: CASTEVALTGNTIYF
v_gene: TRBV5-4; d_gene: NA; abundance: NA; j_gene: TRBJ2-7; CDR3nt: TGTGCCAGCAGCTTGAGTTCGGTAGGCGAGCAGTACTTC; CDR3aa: CASSLSSVGEQYF
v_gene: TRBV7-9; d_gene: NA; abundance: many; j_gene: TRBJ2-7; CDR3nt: TGTGCCGGAGGGGACCACGAGCAGTACTTC; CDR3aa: CAGGDHEQYF
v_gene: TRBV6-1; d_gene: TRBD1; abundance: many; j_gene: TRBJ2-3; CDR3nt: TGTGCCAGCAGTGAAGCGGACAGGCGGAAGGATACGCAGTATTTT; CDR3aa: CASSEADRRKDTQYF
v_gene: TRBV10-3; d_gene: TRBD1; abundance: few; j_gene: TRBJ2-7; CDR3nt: TGTGCCATCTCAGGACAGGGGGTTGGGGAGCAGTACTTC; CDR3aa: CAISGQGVGEQYF
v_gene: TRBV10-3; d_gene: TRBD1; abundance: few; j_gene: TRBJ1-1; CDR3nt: TGTGCCATCAGTGAGTCAAAGACAGGGTTGTTGAACACTGAAGCTTTCTTT; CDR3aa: CAISESKTGLLNTEAFF
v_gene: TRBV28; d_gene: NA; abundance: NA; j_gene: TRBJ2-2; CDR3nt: TGTGCCAGCCTGGGATACACCGGGGAGCTGTTTTTT; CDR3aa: CASLGYTGELFF
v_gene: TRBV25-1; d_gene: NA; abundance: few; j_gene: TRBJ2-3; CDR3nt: TGTGCCACGAAAGCTGGGGGGCCGACAATAACGCAGTATTTT; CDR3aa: CATKAGGPTITQYF
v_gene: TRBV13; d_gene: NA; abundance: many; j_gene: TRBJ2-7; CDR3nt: TGTGCCAGCAGCTTCACGGACCGGTCGTACGAGCAGTACTTC; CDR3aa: CASSFTDRSYEQYF
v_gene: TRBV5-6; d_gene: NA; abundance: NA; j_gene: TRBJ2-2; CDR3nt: TGTGCCAGCAGCTTTGAGAACACCTTTGCGACCGGGGAGCTGTTTTTT; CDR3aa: CASSFENTFATGELFF
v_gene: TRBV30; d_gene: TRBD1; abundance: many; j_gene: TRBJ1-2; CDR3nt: TGTGCCTGGAGAGCGGGACAGGGGAACTATGGCTACACCTTC; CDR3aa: CAWRAGQGNYGYTF
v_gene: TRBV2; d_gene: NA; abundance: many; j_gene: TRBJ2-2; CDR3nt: TGTGCCAGCAGGCCCTTCGAGGGCATCGGGGAGCTGTTTTTT; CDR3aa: CASRPFEGIGELFF
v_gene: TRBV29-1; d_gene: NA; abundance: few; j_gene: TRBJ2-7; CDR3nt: TGCAGCGTCCAGGGAGAATCCTACGAGCAGTACTTC; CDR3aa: CSVQGESYEQYF
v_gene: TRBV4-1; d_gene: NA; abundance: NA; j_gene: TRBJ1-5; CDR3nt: TGCGCCAGCAGCCAAGTTATAGGGGCCAATCAGCCCCAGCATTTT; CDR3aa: CASSQVIGANQPQHF
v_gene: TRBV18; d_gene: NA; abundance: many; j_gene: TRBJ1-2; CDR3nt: TGTGCCAGCTCACCGGGCGAGAACTATGGCTACACCTTC; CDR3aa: CASSPGENYGYTF
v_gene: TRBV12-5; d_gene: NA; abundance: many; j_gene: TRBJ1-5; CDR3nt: TGTGCTAGTGGTGGGGGGTCGGACCCTAGCAATCAGCCCCAGCATTTT; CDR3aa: CASGGGSDPSNQPQHF
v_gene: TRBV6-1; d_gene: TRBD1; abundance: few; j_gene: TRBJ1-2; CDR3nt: TGTGCCAGCAGTGAAGGGGACAGGGGCATCAGTGGCTACACCTTC; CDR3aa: CASSEGDRGISGYTF
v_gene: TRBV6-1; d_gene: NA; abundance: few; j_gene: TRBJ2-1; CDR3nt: TGTGCCAGCACCAGGGGGGGACAAGGGAATGAGCAGTTCTTC; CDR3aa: CASTRGGQGNEQFF
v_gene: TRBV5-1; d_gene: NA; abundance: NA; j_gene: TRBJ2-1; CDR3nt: TGCGCCAGCAGCTTGTACAGGGATCACAATGAGCAGTTCTTC; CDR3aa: CASSLYRDHNEQFF
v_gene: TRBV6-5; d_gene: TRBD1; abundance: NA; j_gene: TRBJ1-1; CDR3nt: TGTGCCAGCAGTTACTCGTACAGGGGGACTGAAGCTTTCTTT; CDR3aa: CASSYSYRGTEAFF
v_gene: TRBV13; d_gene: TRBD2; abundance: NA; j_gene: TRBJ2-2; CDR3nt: TGTGCCAGCAGCTTAAAGCAGGGAGGGATCACCGGGGAGCTGTTTTTT; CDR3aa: CASSLKQGGITGELFF
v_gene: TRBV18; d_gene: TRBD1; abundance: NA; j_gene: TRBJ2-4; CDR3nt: TGTGCCAGCTCATCTTCGACAGGGATAGCCAAAAACATTCAGTACTTC; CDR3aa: CASSSSTGIAKNIQYF
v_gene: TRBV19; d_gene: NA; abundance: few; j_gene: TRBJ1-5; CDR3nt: TGTGCCAGTAGTATCACGAGTGGACAGCCCCAGCATTTT; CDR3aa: CASSITSGQPQHF
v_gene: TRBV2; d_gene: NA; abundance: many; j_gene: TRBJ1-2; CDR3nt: TGTGCCAGCATAGAGTCTGGAGCGGGTGGTGGCTACACCTTC; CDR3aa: CASIESGAGGGYTF
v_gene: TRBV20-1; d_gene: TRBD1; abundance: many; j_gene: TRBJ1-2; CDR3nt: TGCAGTGCTGGGACAGAACTAGCTAACTATGGCTACACCTTC; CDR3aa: CSAGTELANYGYTF
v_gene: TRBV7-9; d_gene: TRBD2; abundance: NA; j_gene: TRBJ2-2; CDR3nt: TGTGCCAGCAGCTCCTCCCGAGTACTAGCGGGGGGGCCGGGCACCGGGGAGCTGTTTTTT; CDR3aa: CASSSSRVLAGGPGTGELFF